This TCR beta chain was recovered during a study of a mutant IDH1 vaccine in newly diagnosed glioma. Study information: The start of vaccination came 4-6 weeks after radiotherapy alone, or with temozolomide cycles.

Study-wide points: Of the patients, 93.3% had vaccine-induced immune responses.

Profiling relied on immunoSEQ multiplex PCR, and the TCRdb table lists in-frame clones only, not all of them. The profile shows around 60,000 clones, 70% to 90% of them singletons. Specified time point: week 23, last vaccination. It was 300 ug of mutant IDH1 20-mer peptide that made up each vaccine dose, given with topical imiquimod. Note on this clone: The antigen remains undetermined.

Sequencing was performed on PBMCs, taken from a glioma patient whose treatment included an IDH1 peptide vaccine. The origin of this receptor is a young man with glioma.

CDR3 amino acids: CASSLYRRETQYF. In nucleotides, the CDR3 is TGCGCCAGCAGCTTGTACAGGAGAGAGACCCAGTACTTC. This rearrangement joins TRBV5-1 to TRBJ2-5; maybe TRBD1 (5 bases). CDR1 is SGHRS and CDR2 is YFSETQ in the germline V gene. V was shortened by 1 base and J by 4 bases, with 8 bases between the two germline ends. There are 13 residues in the CDR3.